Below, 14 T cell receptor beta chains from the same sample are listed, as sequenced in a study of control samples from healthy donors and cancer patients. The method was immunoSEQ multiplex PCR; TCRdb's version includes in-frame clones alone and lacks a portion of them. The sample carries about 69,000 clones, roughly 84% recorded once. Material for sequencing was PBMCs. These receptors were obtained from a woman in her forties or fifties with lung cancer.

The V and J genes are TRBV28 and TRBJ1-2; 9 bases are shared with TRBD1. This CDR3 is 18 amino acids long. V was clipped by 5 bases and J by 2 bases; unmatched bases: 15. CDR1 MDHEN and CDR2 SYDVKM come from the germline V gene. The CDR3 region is CASSPDSDRGGPNYGYTF. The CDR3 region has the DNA TGTGCCAGCAGTCCCGATTCGGACAGGGGCGGTCCCAACTATGGCTACACCTTC.

The CDR3 protein is CASSEGLLDEQFF. In DNA form, the CDR3 reads TGCGCCAGCAGTGAGGGGCTGCTCGATGAGCAGTTCTTC. V gene TRBV10-2 combines with J gene TRBJ2-1; unclear D gene. There are 13 residues in the CDR3. Germline CDR1 reads WSHSY; CDR2 reads SAAADI. The germline V and J ends were trimmed by 2 bases and 8 bases, with 10 bases remaining between them.

CDR3 sequence: CASSIVQGSGYTF. For the CDR3, the DNA is TGTGCCAGTAGTATAGTGCAGGGGTCTGGCTACACCTTC. The chain links TRBV19 to TRBJ1-2; D is perhaps TRBD1 (6 bases). The CDR3 is 13 amino acids. With 1 base removed from V and 7 bases from J, the gap between germline ends came to 10 bases. CDR1 is LNHDA, CDR2 SQIVND, per germline (reference sequence).

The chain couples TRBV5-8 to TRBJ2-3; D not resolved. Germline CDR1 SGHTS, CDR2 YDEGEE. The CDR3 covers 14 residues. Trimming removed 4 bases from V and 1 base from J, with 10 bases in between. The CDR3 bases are TGTGCCAGCAGCCCCCATCGGGGCACAGATACGCAGTATTTT. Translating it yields CASSPHRGTDTQYF.

The CDR3 loop is CASSPGTSYEQYF. The CDR3, as DNA: TGTGCCAGCAGCCCCGGGACCTCCTACGAGCAGTACTTC. The gene calls are TRBV7-6 and TRBJ2-7, with D possibly being TRBD1 or TRBD2 (5 bases each). Germline V CDR1 and CDR2: SGHVS, FNYEAQ. Between the trimmed V and J ends, which lost 5 bases and 0 bases, there was a span of 8 bases. The CDR3 sequence is 13 residues long.

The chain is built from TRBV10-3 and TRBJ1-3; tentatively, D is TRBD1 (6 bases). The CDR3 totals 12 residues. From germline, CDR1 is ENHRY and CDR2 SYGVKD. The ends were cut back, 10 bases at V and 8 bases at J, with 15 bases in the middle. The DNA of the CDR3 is TGTGCCACAGGGCTATCAGGGGACACCATATATTTT. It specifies CATGLSGDTIYF.

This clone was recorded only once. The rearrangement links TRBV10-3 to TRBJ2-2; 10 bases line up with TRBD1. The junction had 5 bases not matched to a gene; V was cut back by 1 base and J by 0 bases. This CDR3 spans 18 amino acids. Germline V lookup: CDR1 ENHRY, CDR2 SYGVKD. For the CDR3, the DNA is TGTGCCATCAGTGAGTTTAGGACAGGGGGATCGAACACCGGGGAGCTGTTTTTT. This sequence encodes CAISEFRTGGSNTGELFF.

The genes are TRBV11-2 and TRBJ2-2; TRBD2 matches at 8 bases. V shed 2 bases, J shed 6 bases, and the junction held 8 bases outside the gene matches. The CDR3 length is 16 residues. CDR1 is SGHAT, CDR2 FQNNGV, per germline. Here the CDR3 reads CASSLLQRGGAGELFF. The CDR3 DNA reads TGTGCCAGCAGCTTACTTCAACGGGGGGGCGCCGGGGAGCTGTTTTTT. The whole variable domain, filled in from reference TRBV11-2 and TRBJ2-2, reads EAGVAQSPRYKIIEKRQSVAFWCNPISGHATLYWYQQILGQGPKLLIQFQNNGVVDDSQLPKDRFSAERLKGVDSTLKIQPAKLEDSAVYLCASSLLQRGGAGELFFGEGSRLTVL.

CDR3 in DNA: TGTGCCACAAAGGGAGTCGGGGATGAAAAACTGTTTTTT. Translated, it gives CATKGVGDEKLFF. The rearrangement links TRBV10-3 to TRBJ1-4; D call uncertain. The CDR3 covers 13 residues. The germline V gene has CDR1 ENHRY and CDR2 SYGVKD. V gave up 10 bases and J gave up 6 bases, with 15 bases separating them.

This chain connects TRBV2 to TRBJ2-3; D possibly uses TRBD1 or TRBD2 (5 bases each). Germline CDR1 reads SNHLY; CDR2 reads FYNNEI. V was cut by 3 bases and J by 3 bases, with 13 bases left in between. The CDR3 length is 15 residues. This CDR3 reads CASSEFGAVTDTQYF. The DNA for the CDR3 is TGTGCCAGCAGTGAGTTCGGGGCGGTAACAGATACGCAGTATTTT.

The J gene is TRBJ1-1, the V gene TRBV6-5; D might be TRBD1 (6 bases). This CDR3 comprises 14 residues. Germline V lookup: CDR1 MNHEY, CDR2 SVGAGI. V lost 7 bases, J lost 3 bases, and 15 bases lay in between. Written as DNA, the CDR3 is TGTGCCAGCACCGCGGGGGGGCGGGACACTGAAGCTTTCTTT. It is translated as CASTAGGRDTEAFF.

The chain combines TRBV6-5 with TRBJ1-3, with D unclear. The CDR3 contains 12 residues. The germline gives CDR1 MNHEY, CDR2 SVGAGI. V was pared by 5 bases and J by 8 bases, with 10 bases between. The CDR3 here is CASSLRRHTIYF. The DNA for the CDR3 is TGTGCCAGCAGTCTAAGAAGGCACACCATATATTTT.

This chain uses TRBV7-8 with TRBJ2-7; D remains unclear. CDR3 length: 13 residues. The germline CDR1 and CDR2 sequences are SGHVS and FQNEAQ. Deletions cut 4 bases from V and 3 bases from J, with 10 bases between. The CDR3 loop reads CASSSRTSYEQYF. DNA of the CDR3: TGTGCCAGCAGCTCCCGTACAAGCTACGAGCAGTACTTC.

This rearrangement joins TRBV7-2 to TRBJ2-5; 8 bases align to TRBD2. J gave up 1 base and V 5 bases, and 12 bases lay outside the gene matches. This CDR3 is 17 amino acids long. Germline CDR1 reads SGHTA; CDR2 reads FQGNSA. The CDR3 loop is CASSRRGSAGGQETQYF. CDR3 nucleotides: TGTGCCAGCAGCCGTCGAGGGTCGGCGGGGGGCCAAGAGACCCAGTACTTC. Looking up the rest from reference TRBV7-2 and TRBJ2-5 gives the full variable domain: GAGVSQSPSNKVTEKGKDVELRCDPISGHTALYWYRQSLGQGLEFLIYFQGNSAPDKSGLPSDRFSAERTGGSVSTLTIQRTQQEDSAVYLCASSRRGSAGGQETQYFGPGTRLLVL.